The clone carrying this TCR beta chain was counted a single time. The target antigen is unknown. Sampled while nominally healthy, donors likely had unrecorded immune exposures. This sample is part of a study of cytomegalovirus exposure and HLA in healthy donors. Study-level findings and limits: In an earlier analysis, productive rearrangement rates for most beta V segments clustered near 87% or 30%. TCR beta chains numbering more than 150 were designated cytomegalovirus-associated.

The junction had 15 bases not matched to a gene; V was cut back by 7 bases and J by 7 bases. The CDR3 length is 15 residues. Per germline, CDR1 LNHDA and CDR2 SQIVND (reference sequence). Primers for the PCR totalled 60 Vbeta and 13 Jbeta. The assay was immunoSEQ multiplex PCR, and TCRdb's table has in-frame clones only and misses some. The data hold some 150,000 clones, with 65% to 90% observed a single time. Material: PBMCs. The chain recombines TRBV19 with TRBJ1-2, with 7 nucleotides matching TRBD1. The TCR originated in a middle-aged man in good health and CMV-seropositive. The CDR3 region has the DNA TGTGCCAGTAACAGACCGACAGGGAAAGTCCGTGGCTACACCTTC. Its protein product is CASNRPTGKVRGYTF.